This is a list of T cell receptor beta chains from one sample in a study of blood T cells in healthy people across ages. TCRdb processed the 5' RACE reads anew with MiXCR; each CDR3 protein has one entry. The sample lists approximately 780,000 distinct CDR3 sequences; around 25% were seen once. These data were likewise used in another study, on T cells of mothers and their children.

The sequencing input was blood. These receptors were taken from a boy between 5 and 17 years old in good health. Each CDR3 is given with its conserved first and last residue. Each record gives: clone size, J gene, D gene, V gene, CDR3 DNA, CDR3 protein. D genes are given only for firm matches. Size values are once, few and many counts, or a class for expanded clones, and some rows have none.

size: -
J: TRBJ1-6
D: TRBD1
V: TRBV9
DNA: TGTGCCAGCAGCGCCACCGGGACAGGGACTTATAATTCACCCCTCCACTTT
CDR3: CASSATGTGTYNSPLHF

size: -
J: TRBJ2-7
D: TRBD1
V: TRBV28
DNA: TGTGCCAGCAGTTTGTCCGAGACAGGGACACAGTACTTC
CDR3: CASSLSETGTQYF

size: many
J: TRBJ1-3
D: -
V: TRBV6-5
DNA: TGTGCCGCCGGCGATGGGGCGGCTGGAAACACCATATATTTT
CDR3: CAAGDGAAGNTIYF

size: few
J: TRBJ1-1
D: -
V: TRBV6-5
DNA: TGTGCCAGCAGTTACTCGTTGGCCCTCGGGAACACTGAAGCTTTCTTT
CDR3: CASSYSLALGNTEAFF

size: -
J: TRBJ1-4
D: -
V: TRBV3-1
DNA: TGTGCCAGCAGCCAAGAAGGAGATGGGGGGCGTGAAAAACTGTTTTTT
CDR3: CASSQEGDGGREKLFF

size: -
J: TRBJ2-7
D: TRBD1
V: TRBV9
DNA: TGTGCCAGCAGCCGTGGACAGGGAAGTACCTACGAGCAGTACTTC
CDR3: CASSRGQGSTYEQYF

size: -
J: TRBJ1-6
D: TRBD1
V: TRBV20-1
DNA: TGCAGTGCTGTGGACAGGAAAGGCGACTATAATTCACCCCTCCACTTT
CDR3: CSAVDRKGDYNSPLHF

size: -
J: TRBJ2-5
D: TRBD2
V: TRBV7-9
DNA: TGTGCCAGCAGCATGCCTAGCGGGGGGCAAGAGACCCAGTACTTC
CDR3: CASSMPSGGQETQYF

size: -
J: TRBJ2-7
D: -
V: TRBV5-1
DNA: TGCGCCAGCAGCTTGGGTCAGCAACCCTACGAGCAGTACTTC
CDR3: CASSLGQQPYEQYF

size: few
J: TRBJ2-6
D: TRBD1
V: TRBV4-3
DNA: TGCGCCAGCAGCCAAGAAGGGGGCTTTGGGGCCAACGTCCTGACTTTC
CDR3: CASSQEGGFGANVLTF

size: -
J: TRBJ1-4
D: -
V: TRBV24-1
DNA: TGTGCCACCAGTGACCCCAGGGGTCCGGATGAAAAACTGTTTTTT
CDR3: CATSDPRGPDEKLFF

size: few
J: TRBJ2-1
D: -
V: TRBV6-2/TRBV6-3
DNA: TGTGCCAGCAGCCTGGGATTGATCGTCAGTGAGCAGTTCTTC
CDR3: CASSLGLIVSEQFF

size: -
J: TRBJ1-3
D: -
V: TRBV5-5
DNA: TGTGCCAGCAGCTTGAGGACGGCGACTAGCTCTGGAAACACCATATATTTT
CDR3: CASSLRTATSSGNTIYF

size: few
J: TRBJ2-7
D: TRBD2
V: TRBV20-1
DNA: TGCAGTGCTAACCCTAGCGGGGGGATCTACGAGCAGTACTTC
CDR3: CSANPSGGIYEQYF

size: -
J: TRBJ2-5
D: -
V: TRBV13
DNA: TGTGCCAGCAGCTTAGCGTACGACGAGACCCAGTACTTC
CDR3: CASSLAYDETQYF

size: few
J: TRBJ2-7
D: TRBD1
V: TRBV18
DNA: TGTGCCAGCTCGCTCTTTGGACAGGGGGGCTACGAGCAGTACTTC
CDR3: CASSLFGQGGYEQYF

size: once
J: TRBJ2-1
D: -
V: TRBV5-5
DNA: TGTGCCAGCAGCTTGGCTTATGTGGAGGATGAGCAGTTCTTC
CDR3: CASSLAYVEDEQFF

size: few
J: TRBJ2-1
D: -
V: TRBV7-2
DNA: TGTGCCAGCAGTACTCGCTCCTACAATGAGCAGTTCTTC
CDR3: CASSTRSYNEQFF

size: -
J: TRBJ1-2
D: -
V: TRBV5-6
DNA: TGTGCCAGCAGCTTGGAAGGGAAGGGATACACCTTC
CDR3: CASSLEGKGYTF